The next 32 T cell receptor beta chains were all read from a single sample in a study of cytomegalovirus exposure and HLA in healthy donors. Only in-frame clones appear in the TCRdb table, and some are missing; sequencing was by immunoSEQ multiplex PCR. The sample has under 400,000 clones, roughly 87% seen once. The sample was PBMCs. These receptors came from a man aged 30 to 39 in good health and CMV-seronegative.

This sequence joins TRBV7-8 and TRBJ2-7; no definite D call. The CDR3 totals 13 residues. The ends were cut back, 4 bases at V and 1 base at J, with 8 bases in the middle. The germline CDR1 and CDR2 sequences are SGHVS and FQNEAQ. Here the CDR3 reads CASSSIPSYEQYF. The CDR3 nucleotides read TGTGCCAGCAGCTCCATCCCATCCTACGAGCAGTACTTC.

The gene calls are TRBV29-1 and TRBJ1-3; TRBD1 is a possible D gene (5 bases). Trimming stripped 6 bases from V and 0 bases from J, with 9 bases between. The CDR3 contains 13 residues. In germline, CDR1 is SQVTM, CDR2 ANQGSEA. The CDR3 nucleotides read TGCAGCGTCGGTCAGGGCTCTGGAAACACCATATATTTT. It specifies CSVGQGSGNTIYF.

This sequence joins TRBV10-3 and TRBJ1-2, with TRBD1 matching 9 bases. CDR3 length: 14 residues. Germline-derived CDR1 and CDR2 are ENHRY and SYGVKD. With V trimmed by 4 bases and J by 6 bases, 6 bases remained unmatched. The CDR3 DNA is TGTGCCATCAGTGCTACAGGGGGCGCGAATGGCTACACCTTC. As protein: CAISATGGANGYTF.

The rearrangement links TRBV30 to TRBJ1-4; 7 bases align to TRBD1. V lost 4 bases to trimming and J lost 4 bases; unmatched junction nucleotides: 6. This CDR3 region has 14 residues. CDR1 GTSNPN and CDR2 SVGIG come from the germline V gene (reference sequence). The CDR3 coding sequence is TGTGCCTGGAACCCAGGGGGTTATAATGAAAAACTGTTTTTT. Translation: CAWNPGGYNEKLFF.

The chain joins TRBV29-1 to TRBJ1-1; D remains unclear. This CDR3 spans 11 amino acids. Germline loops: CDR1 SQVTM, CDR2 ANQGSEA. The ends were cut back, 1 base at V and 4 bases at J, with 4 bases in the middle. CDR3 sequence: CSVEGSTEAFF. The DNA of the CDR3 is TGCAGCGTTGAAGGTAGCACTGAAGCTTTCTTT. The variable domain in full, completed from reference TRBV29-1 and TRBJ1-1, reads SAVISQKPSRDICQRGTSLTIQCQVDSQVTMMFWYRQQPGQSLTLIATANQGSEATYESGFVIDKFPISRPNLTFSTLTVSNMSPEDSSIYLCSVEGSTEAFFGQGTRLTVV.

This chain connects TRBV18 to TRBJ1-2; TRBD1 is a possible D gene (6 bases). CDR3 size: 13 residues. Trimming cost V 6 bases and J 6 bases, with 14 bases left between them. Germline CDR1 and CDR2: KGHSH and LQKENI. In DNA form, the CDR3 reads TGTGCCAGCTCTCCTGACAGGCTGCATGGCTACACCTTC. Its protein is CASSPDRLHGYTF.

The V call is TRBV25-1, the J call TRBJ1-6; D uncertain. In germline, CDR1 is MGHDK, CDR2 SYGVNS. The CDR3 totals 13 residues. The V end was cut by 0 bases, the J end by 7 bases, with 4 bases between. Here the CDR3 reads CASSEYRNSPLHF. CDR3 nucleotides: TGTGCCAGCAGTGAATACAGGAATTCACCCCTCCACTTT.

The chain uses TRBV7-8 and TRBJ1-6; unclear D gene. Germline V gene lookup returns CDR1 SGHVS and CDR2 FQNEAQ. V was shortened by 6 bases and J by 9 bases, with 15 bases between the two germline ends. The CDR3 has 14 amino acids. CDR3 in amino acids: CASSDVEGSSPLHF. The CDR3 bases are TGTGCCAGCAGTGACGTGGAGGGCAGTTCACCCCTCCACTTT.

The chain is built from TRBV6-5 and TRBJ1-1; no clear D gene. Germline CDR1 and CDR2: MNHEY and SVGAGI. Deletions cut 2 bases from V and 0 bases from J, with 7 bases between. The CDR3 is 14 amino acids. For the CDR3, the DNA is TGTGCCAGCAGTTACGACGCGGTGAACACTGAAGCTTTCTTT. It specifies CASSYDAVNTEAFF.

In this sample, this clone turned up once. For the CDR3, the DNA is TGTGCCAGCAGTTACTCTCGTGAGGGATACGGCTACACCTTC. Its protein product is CASSYSREGYGYTF. V is TRBV6-5 and J is TRBJ1-2; D gene ambiguous. V was pared by 0 bases and J by 8 bases, with 13 bases between. Germline V gene sequence: CDR1 MNHEY, CDR2 SVGAGI. This CDR3 has 14 amino acids.

V gene TRBV4-1 combines with J gene TRBJ1-1; 7 bases fit TRBD1. V lost 3 bases to trimming and J lost 4 bases; unmatched junction nucleotides: 5. The CDR3 consists of 14 residues. The germline V gene has CDR1 MGHRA and CDR2 YSYEKL. CDR3 DNA: TGCGCCAGCAGCCAGTCAGCAGGGGGCACTGAAGCTTTCTTT. Translated: CASSQSAGGTEAFF.

The chain couples TRBV6-1 to TRBJ2-7; perhaps TRBD1 as D (7 bases). The CDR3 has 15 residues. In germline, CDR1 is MNHNS, CDR2 SASEGT. V was trimmed by 1 base and J by 4 bases, leaving 14 bases between them. The CDR3 here is CASSEVGGGWYEQYF. In DNA, the CDR3 is TGTGCCAGCAGTGAAGTCGGAGGGGGCTGGTACGAGCAGTACTTC.

The chain joins TRBV2 to TRBJ1-1; 9 positions agree with TRBD1. The J segment lost 10 bases and the V segment lost 5 bases, leaving 8 bases of the junction unmatched. There are 13 residues in the CDR3. Germline assignment: CDR1 SNHLY and CDR2 FYNNEI. The CDR3 loop is CASSQQGASGAFF. Here the CDR3 DNA reads TGTGCCAGCAGTCAACAGGGGGCTTCAGGAGCTTTCTTT.

The V call is TRBV5-1, the J call TRBJ2-7, with no clear D. V lost 0 bases to trimming and J lost 1 base, with 8 bases between them. The CDR3 has 14 residues. Germline CDR1 SGHRS, CDR2 YFSETQ. The CDR3 sequence is CASSLGAGSYEQYF. The CDR3 nucleotides read TGCGCCAGCAGCTTGGGGGCAGGTTCCTACGAGCAGTACTTC.

The chain has TRBV28 and TRBJ1-1; D remains unclear. The germline V gene has CDR1 MDHEN and CDR2 SYDVKM. The V gene lost 4 bases and the J gene lost 2 bases, with 14 bases spanning the gap. The CDR3 covers 15 residues. CDR3 region: CASSSPSSANTEAFF. The CDR3 DNA is TGTGCCAGCAGTTCCCCTAGTAGCGCAAACACTGAAGCTTTCTTT.

This chain joins TRBV6-1 and TRBJ2-5; the match to TRBD2 covers 8 bases. Looked up from germline, CDR1 is MNHNS and CDR2 is SASEGT. V lost 4 bases, J lost 5 bases, and 3 bases stayed unmatched. The CDR3 is 13 amino acids. Here the CDR3 DNA reads TGTGCCAGCAGTGCACGGGGGGGGGAGACCCAGTACTTC. Its protein product is CASSARGGETQYF.

The rearrangement joins TRBV7-2 to TRBJ1-3, with D possibly being TRBD1 (6 bases). CDR3 length equals 16 residues. V was clipped by 3 bases and J by 0 bases, with 12 bases between them. CDR1 is SGHTA, CDR2 FQGNSA, per germline. The CDR3 DNA reads TGTGCCAGCAGCTTCGCGACAGGACCCTCTGGAAACACCATATATTTT. This sequence encodes CASSFATGPSGNTIYF.

J is TRBJ2-2 and V is TRBV5-1; 9 positions agree with TRBD2. The junction had 7 bases not matched to a gene; V was cut back by 0 bases and J by 4 bases. There are 17 residues in the CDR3. Germline loops: CDR1 SGHRS, CDR2 YFSETQ. CDR3: CASSLAAGGPITGELFF. The CDR3 coding sequence is TGCGCCAGCAGCTTGGCCGCGGGGGGGCCGATCACCGGGGAGCTGTTTTTT. The variable domain in full, with the rest retrieved from reference TRBV5-1 and TRBJ2-2, is KAGVTQTPRYLIKTRGQQVTLSCSPISGHRSVSWYQQTPGQGLQFLFEYFSETQRNKGNFPGRFSGRQFSNSRSEMNVSTLELGDSALYLCASSLAAGGPITGELFFGEGSRLTVL.

The chain employs TRBV6-5 and TRBJ1-5, with D unclear. CDR3 size: 13 residues. Between the trimmed V and J ends, which lost 6 bases and 2 bases, there was a span of 8 bases. Germline V CDR1 and CDR2: MNHEY, SVGAGI. This CDR3 reads CASSPLGNQPQHF. The CDR3 DNA reads as TGTGCCAGCAGCCCCCTCGGCAATCAGCCCCAGCATTTT.

The V call is TRBV12-5, the J call TRBJ2-7, with D maybe TRBD1 (6 bases). Looked up from germline, CDR1 is LGHNT and CDR2 is FRNRAP. This CDR3 has 14 residues. V was trimmed by 2 bases and J by 3 bases, leaving 11 bases between them. The CDR3: CASGLLGHNYEQYF. Here the CDR3 DNA reads TGTGCTAGTGGTTTGTTGGGACATAACTACGAGCAGTACTTC.

V and J are TRBV10-2 and TRBJ1-5; 9 nucleotides agree with TRBD1. The V and J ends lost 5 bases and 6 bases, in that order; junction bases with no gene match: 8. The germline gives CDR1 WSHSY, CDR2 SAAADI. This CDR3 has 15 amino acids. The CDR3 sequence is CASSKIMGQGQPQHF. Written as DNA, the CDR3 is TGCGCCAGCAGTAAGATCATGGGACAGGGTCAGCCCCAGCATTTT.

The chain joins TRBV19 to TRBJ1-5, with D maybe TRBD1 (5 bases). The CDR3 spans 15 residues. Trimming left V 0 bases short and J 5 bases short, with 11 bases between. Germline V gene lookup returns CDR1 LNHDA and CDR2 SQIVND (reference sequence). Written as DNA, the CDR3 is TGTGCCAGTAGTATAGAACTACAGGATGATCAGCCCCAGCATTTT. Amino acids: CASSIELQDDQPQHF.

The chain recombines TRBV6-5 with TRBJ2-7, with D possibly TRBD2 on 5 matching bases. The V end lost 0 bases, the J end lost 6 bases, and 6 bases lay between the germline ends. Per germline, CDR1 MNHEY and CDR2 SVGAGI. The CDR3 consists of 12 residues. The CDR3 is CASSYSSAEQYF. CDR3 DNA: TGTGCCAGCAGTTACTCTAGCGCCGAGCAGTACTTC.

The V and J genes are TRBV7-2 and TRBJ2-5; D is unclear. Trimming took off 0 bases at V and 5 bases at J, with 13 bases between the two ends. This CDR3 contains 15 residues. Germline V lookup: CDR1 SGHTA, CDR2 FQGNSA. In nucleotides, the CDR3 is TGTGCCAGCAGCTTAGCATCTCTACCTGTGGAGACCCAGTACTTC. Its protein is CASSLASLPVETQYF.

CDR3 protein: CASSQRGLNTEAFF. In DNA form, the CDR3 reads TGTGCCAGCAGCCAAAGGGGACTTAACACTGAAGCTTTCTTT. The chain couples TRBV14 to TRBJ1-1; maybe TRBD1 (5 bases). Germline V CDR1 and CDR2: SGHDN, FVKESK. The germline V and J ends were trimmed by 2 bases and 2 bases, with 9 bases remaining between them. CDR3 length equals 14 residues.

The chain couples TRBV9 to TRBJ2-7; no definite D call. Trimming shortened V by 0 bases and J by 0 bases, and 4 bases separated the two germline ends. Per germline, CDR1 SGDLS and CDR2 YYNGEE. The CDR3 consists of 13 residues. CDR3 sequence reads: CASSVGLSYEQYF. The DNA for the CDR3 is TGTGCCAGCAGCGTAGGACTCTCCTACGAGCAGTACTTC.

The chain has TRBV6-5 and TRBJ1-4; tentatively, D is TRBD1 (6 bases). The CDR3 runs 15 residues. Germline V gene sequence: CDR1 MNHEY, CDR2 SVGAGI. V gave up 0 bases and J gave up 5 bases, with 10 bases separating them. In nucleotides, the CDR3 is TGTGCCAGCAGTTACTCGGGGGACATCAATGAAAAACTGTTTTTT. Translating it yields CASSYSGDINEKLFF.

This rearrangement joins TRBV4-1 to TRBJ1-5; 10 bases align to TRBD1. Germline CDR1 reads MGHRA; CDR2 reads YSYEKL. With V trimmed by 3 bases and J by 3 bases, 8 bases remained unmatched. The CDR3 length is 17 residues. The CDR3 here is CASSHGTGAYDNQPQHF. CDR3 nucleotides: TGCGCCAGCAGCCATGGGACAGGGGCCTATGACAATCAGCCCCAGCATTTT.

The chain couples TRBV11-3 to TRBJ2-1; 10 bases are a match to TRBD1. Trimming at V came to 5 bases and at J to 5 bases, leaving 6 bases not matched to a gene. This CDR3 spans 15 amino acids. CDR1 and CDR2 from the germline V gene are SGHNT and YENEEA. The CDR3 reads CASSTDRGRNNEQFF. DNA for the CDR3: TGTGCCAGCAGCACCGACAGGGGGCGAAACAATGAGCAGTTCTTC.

The chain is built from TRBV2 and TRBJ2-5, with 16 bases matching TRBD2. The V gene's germline CDR1 is SNHLY and CDR2 FYNNEI. The CDR3 sequence is 17 residues long. Trimming at V came to 3 bases and at J to 6 bases, leaving 7 bases not matched to a gene. The CDR3 protein is CASSDVGTSGGAKTQYF. The CDR3 DNA sequence: TGTGCCAGCAGTGATGTCGGGACTAGCGGGGGGGCGAAGACCCAGTACTTC.

The chain has TRBV27 and TRBJ2-2, with 8 bases fitting TRBD1. Germline V gene lookup returns CDR1 MNHEY and CDR2 SMNVEV (reference sequence). This CDR3 has 17 amino acids. V lost 3 bases to trimming and J lost 0 bases; unmatched junction nucleotides: 6. CDR3 sequence reads: CASSFEVGQANTGELFF. CDR3 sequence (DNA): TGTGCCAGCAGTTTTGAAGTGGGACAGGCGAACACCGGGGAGCTGTTTTTT.

The chain recombines TRBV5-1 with TRBJ1-4; maybe TRBD1 (5 bases). Germline V gene data show CDR1 as SGHRS and CDR2 as YFSETQ. The CDR3 totals 16 residues. The ends were cut back, 4 bases at V and 6 bases at J, with 19 bases in the middle. The CDR3 DNA is TGCGCCAGCAGCCGGGGGACCGGGTTTGGGGATGAAAAACTGTTTTTT. It codes for CASSRGTGFGDEKLFF.